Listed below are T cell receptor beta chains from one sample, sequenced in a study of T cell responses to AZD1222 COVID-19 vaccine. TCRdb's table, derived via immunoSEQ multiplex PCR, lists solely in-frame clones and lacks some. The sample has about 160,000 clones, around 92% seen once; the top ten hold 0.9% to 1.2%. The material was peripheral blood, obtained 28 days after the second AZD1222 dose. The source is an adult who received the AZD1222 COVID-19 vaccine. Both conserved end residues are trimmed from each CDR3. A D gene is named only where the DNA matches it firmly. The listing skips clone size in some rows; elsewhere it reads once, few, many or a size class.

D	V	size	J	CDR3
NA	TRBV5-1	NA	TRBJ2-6	ASSLFTTSGANVLT
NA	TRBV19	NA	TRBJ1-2	ASSIDPTPERRGYT
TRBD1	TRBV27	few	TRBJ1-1	ASSLDRVGTEAF
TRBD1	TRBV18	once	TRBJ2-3	ASSSLQGASDTQY
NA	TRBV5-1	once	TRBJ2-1	ASSLGDRFVNEQF
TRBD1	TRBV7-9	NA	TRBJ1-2	ASSSAGGNYGYT
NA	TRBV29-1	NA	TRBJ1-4	GTVDGNNEKLF
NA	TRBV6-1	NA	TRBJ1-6	ASRELNPGHKSSYNSPLH
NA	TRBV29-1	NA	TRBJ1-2	SVAASTDNYGYT
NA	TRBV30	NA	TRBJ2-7	AWRLGTQRLAEQY
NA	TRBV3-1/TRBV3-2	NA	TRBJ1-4	ASSQGPGPGEKLF
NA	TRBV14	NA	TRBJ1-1	ASSPLGREPFTEAF
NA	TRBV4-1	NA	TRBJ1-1	ASGSGRPLTNTEAF
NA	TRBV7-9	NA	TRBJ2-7	ASSFRDPSYEQY
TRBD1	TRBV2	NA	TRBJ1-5	ASRDRTNSNQPQH
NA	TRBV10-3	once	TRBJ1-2	AISDRTPNYGYT
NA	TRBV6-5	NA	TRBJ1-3	ASLPPGRTRGTIY
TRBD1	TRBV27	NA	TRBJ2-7	ASSSDRVGPYEQY
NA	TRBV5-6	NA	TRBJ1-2	ASSLSGRFYGYT
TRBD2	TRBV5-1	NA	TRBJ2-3	ASSLGQRGVKDTQY
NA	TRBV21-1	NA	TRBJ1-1	ASSKNRAGEDTEAF
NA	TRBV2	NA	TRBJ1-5	ASSDGQGYQPQH
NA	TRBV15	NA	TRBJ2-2	ATSRDWRENTGELF
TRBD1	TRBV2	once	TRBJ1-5	ASSAQGDQPQH
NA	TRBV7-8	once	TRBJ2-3	ASSFYGVPSTDTQY
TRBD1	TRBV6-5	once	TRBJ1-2	ASTLNRGLDGYT
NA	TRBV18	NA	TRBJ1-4	ASSPASRAANEKLF
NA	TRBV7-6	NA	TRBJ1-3	ASSLGPPGASSGNTIY
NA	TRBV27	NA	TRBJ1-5	ASRGTRGQPQH
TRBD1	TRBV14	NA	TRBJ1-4	ASSQAGTGYEKLF